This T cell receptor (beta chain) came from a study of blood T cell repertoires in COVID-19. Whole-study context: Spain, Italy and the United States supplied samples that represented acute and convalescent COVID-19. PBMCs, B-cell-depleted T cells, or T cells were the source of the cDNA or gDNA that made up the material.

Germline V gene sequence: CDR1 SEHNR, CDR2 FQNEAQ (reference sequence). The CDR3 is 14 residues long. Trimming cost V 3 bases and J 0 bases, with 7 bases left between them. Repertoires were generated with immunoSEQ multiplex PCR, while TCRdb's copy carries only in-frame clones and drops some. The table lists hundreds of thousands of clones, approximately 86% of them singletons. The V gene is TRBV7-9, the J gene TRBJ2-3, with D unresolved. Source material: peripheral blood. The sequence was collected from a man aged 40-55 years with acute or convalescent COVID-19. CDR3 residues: CASSFGLSTDTQYF. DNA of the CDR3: TGTGCCAGCAGCTTTGGCTTGAGCACAGATACGCAGTATTTT. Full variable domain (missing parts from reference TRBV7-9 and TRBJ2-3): DTGVSQNPRHKITKRGQNVTFRCDPISEHNRLYWYRQTLGQGPEFLTYFQNEAQLEKSRLLSDRFSAERPKGSFSTLEIQRTEQGDSAMYLCASSFGLSTDTQYFGPGTRLTVL.